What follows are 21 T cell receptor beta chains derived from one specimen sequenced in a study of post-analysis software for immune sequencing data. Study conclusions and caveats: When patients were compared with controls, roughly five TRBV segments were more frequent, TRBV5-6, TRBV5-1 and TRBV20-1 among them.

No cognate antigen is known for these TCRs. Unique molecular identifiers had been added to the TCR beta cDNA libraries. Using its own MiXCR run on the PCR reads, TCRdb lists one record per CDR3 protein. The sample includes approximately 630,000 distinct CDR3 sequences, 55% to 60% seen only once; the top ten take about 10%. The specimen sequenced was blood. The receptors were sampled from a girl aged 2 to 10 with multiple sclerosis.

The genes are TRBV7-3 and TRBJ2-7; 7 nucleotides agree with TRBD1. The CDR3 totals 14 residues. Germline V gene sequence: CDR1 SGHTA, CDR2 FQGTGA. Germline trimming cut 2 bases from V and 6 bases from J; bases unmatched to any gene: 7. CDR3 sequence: CASSLDRDHREQYF. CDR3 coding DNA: TGTGCCAGCAGCTTAGACAGGGACCATCGCGAGCAGTACTTC.

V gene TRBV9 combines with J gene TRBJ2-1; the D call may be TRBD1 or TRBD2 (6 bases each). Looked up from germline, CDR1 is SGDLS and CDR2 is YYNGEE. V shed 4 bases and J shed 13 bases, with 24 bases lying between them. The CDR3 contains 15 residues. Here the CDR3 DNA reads TGTGCCAGCAGCCTAGGCGGGACAACACAAGAGACCCAGTTCTTC. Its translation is CASSLGGTTQETQFF.

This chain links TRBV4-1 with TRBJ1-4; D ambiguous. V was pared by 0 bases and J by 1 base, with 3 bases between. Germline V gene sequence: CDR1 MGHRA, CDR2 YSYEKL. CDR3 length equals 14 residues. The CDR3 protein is CASSQEKTNEKLFF. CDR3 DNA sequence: TGCGCCAGCAGCCAAGAAAAAACTAATGAAAAACTGTTTTTT.

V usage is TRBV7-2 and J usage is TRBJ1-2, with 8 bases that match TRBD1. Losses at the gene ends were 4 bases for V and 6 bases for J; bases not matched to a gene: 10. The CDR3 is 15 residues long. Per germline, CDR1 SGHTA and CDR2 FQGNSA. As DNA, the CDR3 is TGTGCCAGCAGCTCTCTTCCAGGACAGGGCGATGGCTACACCTTC. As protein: CASSSLPGQGDGYTF.

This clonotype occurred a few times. CDR3 region: CASSLETGRSYEQYF. The CDR3 bases are TGTGCCAGCAGCTTAGAGACTGGCCGCTCCTACGAGCAGTACTTC. The chain combines TRBV11-2 with TRBJ2-7, with D unclear. Trimming took off 0 bases at V and 0 bases at J, with 9 bases between the two ends. The CDR3 runs 15 residues. Germline loops: CDR1 SGHAT, CDR2 FQNNGV.

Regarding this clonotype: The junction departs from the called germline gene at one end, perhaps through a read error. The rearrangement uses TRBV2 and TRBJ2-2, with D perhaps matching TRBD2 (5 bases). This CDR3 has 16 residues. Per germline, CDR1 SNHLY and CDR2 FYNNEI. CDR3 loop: CAGSHFEGRDTGELFF. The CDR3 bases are TGTGCCGGCAGCCACTTCGAGGGAAGGGACACCGGGGAGCTGTTTTTT.

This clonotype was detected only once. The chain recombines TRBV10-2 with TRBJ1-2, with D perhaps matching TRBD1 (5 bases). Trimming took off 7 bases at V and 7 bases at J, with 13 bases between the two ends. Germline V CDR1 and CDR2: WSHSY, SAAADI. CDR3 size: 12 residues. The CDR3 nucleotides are TGCGCCAGCACGGGGCTGGTCGGTGGCTACACCTTC. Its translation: CASTGLVGGYTF.

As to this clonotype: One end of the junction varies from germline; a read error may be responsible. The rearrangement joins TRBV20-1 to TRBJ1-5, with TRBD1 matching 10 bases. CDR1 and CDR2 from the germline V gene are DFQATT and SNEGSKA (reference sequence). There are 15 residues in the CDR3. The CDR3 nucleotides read TGCAGTGCTAGAACCAAGACAGGGGGCAATCAGTCCCAGCATTTT. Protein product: CSARTKTGGNQSQHF.

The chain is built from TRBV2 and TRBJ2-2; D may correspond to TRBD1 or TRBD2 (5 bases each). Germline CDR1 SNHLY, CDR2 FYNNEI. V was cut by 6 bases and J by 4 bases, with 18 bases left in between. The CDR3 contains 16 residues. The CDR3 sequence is CASRGTDGQGTGELFF. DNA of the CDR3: TGTGCCAGCAGGGGGACCGACGGGCAGGGCACCGGGGAGCTGTTTTTT. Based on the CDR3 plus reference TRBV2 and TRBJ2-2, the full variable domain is EPEVTQTPSHQVTQMGQEVILRCVPISNHLYFYWYRQILGQKVEFLVSFYNNEISEKSEIFDDQFSVERPDGSNFTLKIRSTKLEDSAMYFCASRGTDGQGTGELFFGEGSRLTVL.

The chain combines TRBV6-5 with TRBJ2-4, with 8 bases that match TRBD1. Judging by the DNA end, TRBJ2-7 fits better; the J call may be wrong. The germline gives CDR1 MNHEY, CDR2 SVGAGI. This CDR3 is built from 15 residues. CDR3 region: CASSYSLDRDHEQYF. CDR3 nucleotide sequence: TGTGCCAGCAGTTACTCGCTGGACAGGGACCACGAGCAGTACTTC.

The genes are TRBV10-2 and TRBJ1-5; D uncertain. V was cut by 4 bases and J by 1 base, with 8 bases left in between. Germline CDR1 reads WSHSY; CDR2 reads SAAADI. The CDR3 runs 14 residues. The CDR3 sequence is CASSVGNSNQPQHF. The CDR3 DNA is TGCGCCAGCAGTGTAGGTAACAGCAATCAGCCCCAGCATTTT.

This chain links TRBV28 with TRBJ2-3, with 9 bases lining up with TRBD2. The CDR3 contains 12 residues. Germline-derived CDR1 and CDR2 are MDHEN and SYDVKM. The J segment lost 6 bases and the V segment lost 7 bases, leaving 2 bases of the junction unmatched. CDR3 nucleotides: TGTGCCAGCATGGCGGGAGGGGATACGCAGTATTTT. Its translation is CASMAGGDTQYF.

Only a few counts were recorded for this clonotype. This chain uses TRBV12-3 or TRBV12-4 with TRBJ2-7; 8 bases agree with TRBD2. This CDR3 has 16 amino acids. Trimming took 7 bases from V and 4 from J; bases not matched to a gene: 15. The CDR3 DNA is TGTGCCAGCACCTTAAGGCTTAGCGGGGTCCCATACGAGCAGTACTTC. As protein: CASTLRLSGVPYEQYF.

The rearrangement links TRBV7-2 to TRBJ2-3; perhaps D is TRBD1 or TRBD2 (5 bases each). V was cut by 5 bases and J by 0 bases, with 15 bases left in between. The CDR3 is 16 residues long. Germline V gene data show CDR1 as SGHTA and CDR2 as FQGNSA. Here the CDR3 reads CASSRGAGYSTDTQYF. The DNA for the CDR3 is TGTGCCAGCAGCCGAGGGGCGGGCTATAGCACAGATACGCAGTATTTT.

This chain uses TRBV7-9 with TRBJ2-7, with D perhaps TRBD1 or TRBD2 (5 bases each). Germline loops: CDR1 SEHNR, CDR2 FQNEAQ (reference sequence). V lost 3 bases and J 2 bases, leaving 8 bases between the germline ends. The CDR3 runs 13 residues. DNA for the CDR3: TGTGCCAGCAGCTTGGGGGATACCTACGAGCAGTACTTC. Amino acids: CASSLGDTYEQYF.

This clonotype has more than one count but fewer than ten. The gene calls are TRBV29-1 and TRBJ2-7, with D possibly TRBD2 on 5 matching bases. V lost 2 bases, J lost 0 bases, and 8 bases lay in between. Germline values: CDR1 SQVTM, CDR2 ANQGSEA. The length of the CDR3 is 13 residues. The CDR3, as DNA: TGCAGCGTTGAACGAGGGAACTCCTACGAGCAGTACTTC. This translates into CSVERGNSYEQYF.

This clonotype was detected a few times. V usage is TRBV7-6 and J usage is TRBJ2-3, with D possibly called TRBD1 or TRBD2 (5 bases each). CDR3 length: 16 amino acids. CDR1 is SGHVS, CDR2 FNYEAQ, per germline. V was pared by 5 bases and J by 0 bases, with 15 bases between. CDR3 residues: CASSLRPRGSTDTQYF. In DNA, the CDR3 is TGTGCCAGCAGCCTTAGACCGAGGGGTAGCACAGATACGCAGTATTTT.

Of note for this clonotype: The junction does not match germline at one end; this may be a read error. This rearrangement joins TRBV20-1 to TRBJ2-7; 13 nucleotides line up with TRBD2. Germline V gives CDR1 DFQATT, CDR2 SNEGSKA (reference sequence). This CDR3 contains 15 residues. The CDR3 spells CSAIGLAGVNGEHYF. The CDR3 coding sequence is TGCAGTGCAATTGGACTAGCGGGAGTTAATGGCGAGCATTACTTC.

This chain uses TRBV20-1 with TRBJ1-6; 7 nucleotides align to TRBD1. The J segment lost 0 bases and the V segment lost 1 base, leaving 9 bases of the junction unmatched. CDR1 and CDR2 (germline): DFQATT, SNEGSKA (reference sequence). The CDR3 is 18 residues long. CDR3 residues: CSARVGKGAVSYNSPLHF. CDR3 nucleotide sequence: TGCAGTGCTAGAGTGGGAAAGGGGGCAGTCTCCTATAATTCACCCCTCCACTTT.

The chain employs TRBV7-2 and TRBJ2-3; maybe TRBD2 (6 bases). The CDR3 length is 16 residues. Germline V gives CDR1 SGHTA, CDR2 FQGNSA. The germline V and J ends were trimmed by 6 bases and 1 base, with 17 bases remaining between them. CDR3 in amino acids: CASSYNTGTGTDTQYF. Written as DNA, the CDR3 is TGTGCCAGCAGTTATAATACCGGGACTGGCACAGATACGCAGTATTTT.

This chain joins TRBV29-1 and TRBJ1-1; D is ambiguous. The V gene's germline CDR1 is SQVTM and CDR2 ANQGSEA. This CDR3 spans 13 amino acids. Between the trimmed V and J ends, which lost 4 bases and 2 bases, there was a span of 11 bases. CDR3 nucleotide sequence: TGCAGCGTTGGGGCAGGCCGAAACACTGAAGCTTTCTTT. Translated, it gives CSVGAGRNTEAFF.